The T cell receptor beta chain described here comes from a study of cytomegalovirus exposure and HLA in healthy donors. CDR3 length: 13 amino acids. The germline CDR1 and CDR2 sequences are MNHEY and SMNVEV (reference sequence). This clone was seen only a few times. PCR used 60 Vbeta primers and 13 Jbeta primers. Sequenced by immunoSEQ multiplex PCR; TCRdb stores in-frame clones only, minus some. The data hold about 98,000 clones, with more than 60% observed a single time. This chain connects TRBV27 to TRBJ2-5; tentative D call: TRBD1 (6 bases). Near its end, the DNA agrees better with TRBJ2-7, so the J call may be wrong. The sample taken for sequencing was PBMCs. This receptor was identified in a middle-aged man in good health and CMV-seronegative. DNA for the CDR3: TGTGCCAGCAGTTGGGCCAGGGGATACGAGCAGTACTTC. Its protein product is CASSWARGYEQYF.